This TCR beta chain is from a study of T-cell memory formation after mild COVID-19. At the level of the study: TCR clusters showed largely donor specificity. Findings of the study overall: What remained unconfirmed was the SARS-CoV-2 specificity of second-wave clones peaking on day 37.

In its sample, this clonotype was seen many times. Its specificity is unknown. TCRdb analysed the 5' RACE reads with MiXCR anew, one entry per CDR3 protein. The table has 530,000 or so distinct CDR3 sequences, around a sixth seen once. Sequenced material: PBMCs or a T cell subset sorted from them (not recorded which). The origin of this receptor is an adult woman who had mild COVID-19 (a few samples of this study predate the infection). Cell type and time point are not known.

This CDR3 reads CASSRQGTQPQHF. CDR3 DNA sequence: TGTGCCAGCAGTCGGCAGGGGACTCAGCCCCAGCATTTT. This rearrangement joins TRBV6-2 or TRBV6-3 to TRBJ1-5, with D tentatively TRBD1 (6 bases). V was trimmed by 5 bases and J by 6 bases, leaving 11 bases between them. The germline CDR1 and CDR2 sequences are MNHEY and SVGEGT. The CDR3 is 13 residues long.